Shown below are 13 T cell receptor beta chains from a single sample sequenced in a study of T cells expressing NK-cell markers (dated by TCRdb to between 2020 and 2021). Receptor amplification or capture employed 5' RACE. The sample was run on an Illumina HiSeq 2000. Once TCRdb had reprocessed the reads, it stored one entry per CDR3 protein sequence and supplied no DNA. The table kept for this sample lists about 460,000 distinct CDR3 sequences. 1.4% of the sample goes to the ten largest clones. The sequenced sample was blood T cells: a sorted CD56 or NKG2C T cell subset, CD4+ or CD8+ T cells, or bulk PBMC T cells (not recorded which). The receptors stem from a woman in her forties or fifties in good health. Donor details come from another sample of the same person, matched by shared clones.

The rearrangement joins TRBV5-1 to TRBJ2-7; TCRdb names TRBD1, which stays unverified in the absence of DNA. Per the germline V gene, CDR1 is SGHRS and CDR2 is YFSETQ. The CDR3 covers 16 residues. This CDR3 is CASRVEQGGQSWEQYF. Variable domain in full (rest from reference TRBV5-1 and TRBJ2-7): KAGVTQTPRYLIKTRGQQVTLSCSPISGHRSVSWYQQTPGQGLQFLFEYFSETQRNKGNFPGRFSGRQFSNSRSEMNVSTLELGDSALYLCASRVEQGGQSWEQYFGPGTRLTVT.

V is TRBV3-1 and J is TRBJ1-3; as DNA is missing, the TRBD1 call by TCRdb cannot be tested. CDR1 LGHDT and CDR2 YNNKEL come from the germline V gene (reference sequence). The CDR3 consists of 16 residues. The CDR3 loop is CASSQVPGGLGNTIYF.

V usage is TRBV5-6 and J usage is TRBJ2-1; the TCRdb call, TRBD2, lacks DNA for checking. Germline V gene lookup returns CDR1 SGHDT and CDR2 YYEEEE. CDR3 size: 15 residues. The CDR3: CASSNRGRAGLGQFF.

This sequence joins TRBV5-6 and TRBJ2-3; TCRdb calls TRBD1, which cannot be checked without DNA. This CDR3 is 15 amino acids long. CDR1 and CDR2 (germline): SGHDT, YYEEEE. CDR3 sequence: CASSLPGAVPDTQYF. Full variable domain (outside the CDR3, taken from reference TRBV5-6 and TRBJ2-3): DAGVTQSPTHLIKTRGQQVTLRCSPKSGHDTVSWYQQALGQGPQFIFQYYEEEERQRGNFPDRFSGHQFPNYSSELNVNALLLGDSALYLCASSLPGAVPDTQYFGPGTRLTVL.

The gene calls are TRBV6-1 and TRBJ1-5; the D gene TCRdb calls, TRBD1, cannot be checked with no DNA. There are 14 residues in the CDR3. CDR1 is MNHNS, CDR2 SASEGT, per germline. CDR3 protein: CASTGYASNQPQHF.

The V gene is TRBV29-1, the J gene TRBJ1-2; TCRdb lists TRBD1, though no DNA is available to test this call. Germline CDR1 reads SQVTM; CDR2 reads ANQGSEA. CDR3 length: 14 amino acids. CDR3: CSLHTGTGNGGYTF. Looking up the rest from reference TRBV29-1 and TRBJ1-2 gives the full variable domain: SAVISQKPSRDICQRGTSLTIQCQVDSQVTMMFWYRQQPGQSLTLIATANQGSEATYESGFVIDKFPISRPNLTFSTLTVSNMSPEDSSIYLCSLHTGTGNGGYTFGSGTRLTVV.

The chain recombines TRBV2 with TRBJ1-1. Germline V gene data show CDR1 as SNHLY and CDR2 as FYNNEI. The CDR3 length is 14 residues. The CDR3 region is CASSETRADFEAFF.

The chain employs TRBV6-5 and TRBJ1-1; the D gene TCRdb calls, TRBD1, cannot be checked with no DNA. The CDR3 consists of 14 residues. Germline V gene data show CDR1 as MNHEY and CDR2 as SVGAGI. This CDR3 is CASRAAGGRTEAFF.

V is TRBV29-1 and J is TRBJ2-5; the D call of TRBD1 rests on TCRdb alone, since no DNA is present to check it. Per germline, CDR1 SQVTM and CDR2 ANQGSEA. The CDR3 is 13 amino acids. CDR3 residues: CSVQEGVQETQYF.

V usage is TRBV5-5 and J usage is TRBJ2-5; TCRdb reports TRBD2, a call that lacks DNA to check it against. Germline V gene lookup returns CDR1 SGHKS and CDR2 YYEKEE (reference sequence). The CDR3 is 18 amino acids. CDR3 protein: CASRLSQREPYYQETQYF. The full variable domain, completed using reference TRBV5-5 and TRBJ2-5, is DAGVTQSPTHLIKTRGQQVTLRCSPISGHKSVSWYQQVLGQGPQFIFQYYEKEERGRGNFPDRFSARQFPNYSSELNVNALLLGDSALYLCASRLSQREPYYQETQYFGPGTRLLVL.

This chain joins TRBV30 and TRBJ1-2. Germline CDR1 is GTSNPN and CDR2 is SVGIG (reference sequence). The CDR3 contains 14 residues. The CDR3 loop is CAWSVHLRADGYTF. The full variable domain, completed using reference TRBV30 and TRBJ1-2, is SQTIHQWPATLVQPVGSPLSLECTVEGTSNPNLYWYRQAAGRGLQLLFYSVGIGQISSEVPQNLSASRPQDRQFILSSKKLLLSDSGFYLCAWSVHLRADGYTFGSGTRLTVV.

This chain links TRBV7-2 with TRBJ2-5. In germline, CDR1 is SGHTA, CDR2 FQGNSA. This CDR3 has 15 residues. CDR3 region: CASSLAGGSQETQYF.

The chain has TRBV12-3 or TRBV12-4 and TRBJ2-2; TCRdb's D gene call, TRBD2, goes unchecked for lack of DNA. The CDR3 loop spans 16 amino acids. The CDR3 loop is CASSPDRDFYTGELFF.